The clone carrying this T cell receptor beta chain was found a few times. The data were taken from a study of regulatory T cells in long-lasting Graves disease. Study summary: Over-5-year antithyroid drug use with positive TSH receptor antibodies defined persistent Graves' disease in the study.

Stated time point: persistent/refractory GD, antithyroid drugs over 5 years with positive TRAb. PBMCs provided the RNA from which the TCR library was made. Arm-PCR with iRepertoire HTBI primers amplified the CDR3 regions for these TCR beta libraries. MiXCR, applied by TCRdb to the multiplex PCR reads, yields one record per CDR3 protein. This sample has 400,000 to 500,000 distinct CDR3 sequences, with over 20% found just once. Per germline, CDR1 SGHRS and CDR2 YFSETQ. The CDR3 is 15 residues long. The V segment lost 0 bases and the J segment 0 bases; nucleotides outside the gene matches: 3. The V and J genes are TRBV5-1 and TRBJ2-7; TRBD1 matches at 7 bases. This TCR was recovered from a female donor with Graves disease. The sequences come from peripheral blood mononuclear cells (PBMCs), collected when the disease was refractory, from a patient treated with antithyroid drugs. Here the CDR3 DNA reads TGCGCCAGCAGCTTGGGGGGACAGCTCTCCTACGAGCAGTACTTC. This codes for CASSLGGQLSYEQYF.